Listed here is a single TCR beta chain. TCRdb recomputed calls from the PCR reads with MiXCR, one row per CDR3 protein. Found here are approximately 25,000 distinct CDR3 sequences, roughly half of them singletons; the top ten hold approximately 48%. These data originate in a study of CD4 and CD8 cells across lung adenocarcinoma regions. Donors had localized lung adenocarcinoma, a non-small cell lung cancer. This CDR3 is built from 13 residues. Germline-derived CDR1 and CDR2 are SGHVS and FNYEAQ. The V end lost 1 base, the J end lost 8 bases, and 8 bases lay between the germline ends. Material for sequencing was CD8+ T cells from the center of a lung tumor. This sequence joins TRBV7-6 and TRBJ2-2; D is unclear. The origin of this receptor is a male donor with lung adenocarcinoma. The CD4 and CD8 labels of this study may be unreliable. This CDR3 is CASSLGAAGELFF. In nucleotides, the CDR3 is TGTGCCAGCAGCTTAGGCGCAGCGGGGGAGCTGTTTTTT. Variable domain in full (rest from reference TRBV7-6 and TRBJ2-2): GAGVSQSPRYKVTKRGQDVALRCDPISGHVSLYWYRQALGQGPEFLTYFNYEAQQDKSGLPNDRFSAERPEGSISTLTIQRTEQRDSAMYRCASSLGAAGELFFGEGSRLTVL.